These 18 T cell receptor beta chains came from one sample sequenced in a study of OX40 agonist ivuxolimab in advanced cancers. Assay used: immunoSEQ multiplex PCR; TCRdb lists only in-frame clones, some missing. The sample contains tens of thousands of clones, 80% to 95% of which appear only once. This sample comprised CD4+ or CD8+ T cells sorted from blood, obtained in a trial of the OX40 agonist ivuxolimab. These receptors came from an adult with an advanced solid tumor such as melanoma, head and neck, liver or kidney cancer.

The chain uses TRBV2 and TRBJ1-1; the D gene is possibly TRBD1 (5 bases). CDR3 size: 14 residues. The ends were cut back, 6 bases at V and 4 bases at J, with 15 bases in the middle. Germline V gene data show CDR1 as SNHLY and CDR2 as FYNNEI. As DNA, the CDR3 is TGTGCCAGCAGCAATACGGGGGGAGGCACTGAAGCTTTCTTT. Residues: CASSNTGGGTEAFF. The complete variable domain, with remaining parts taken from reference TRBV2 and TRBJ1-1, reads EPEVTQTPSHQVTQMGQEVILRCVPISNHLYFYWYRQILGQKVEFLVSFYNNEISEKSEIFDDQFSVERPDGSNFTLKIRSTKLEDSAMYFCASSNTGGGTEAFFGQGTRLTVV.

The chain uses TRBV7-9 and TRBJ2-7, with TRBD1 matching over 10 bases. Germline V CDR1 and CDR2: SEHNR, FQNEAQ (reference sequence). This CDR3 spans 16 amino acids. J was trimmed by 4 bases and V by 5 bases; bases with no gene match: 11. DNA of the CDR3: TGTGCCAGCAGCCCCTTGTTGGGACAGGGGCCTTACGAGCAGTACTTC. Translating gives CASSPLLGQGPYEQYF.

Points on this clone: An end of the junction does not agree with germline; a read error may underlie this. The rearrangement uses TRBV7-7 and TRBJ2-3; possibly TRBD1 or TRBD2 for D (5 bases each). CDR3 length: 15 amino acids. Germline V CDR1 and CDR2: SSHAT, FNYEAQ (reference sequence). This CDR3 reads CASSLGGTLQDTQYF. CDR3 nucleotide sequence: TGTGCTAGCAGCTTAGGTGGGACCTTACAAGATACGCAGTATTTT.

This chain links TRBV7-8 with TRBJ2-3; no clear D gene. The CDR3 extends over 12 amino acids. Trimming took off 3 bases at V and 1 base at J, with 2 bases between the two ends. The germline V gene encodes CDR1 SGHVS and CDR2 FQNEAQ. CDR3 DNA: TGTGCCAGCAGCTTTGGCACAGATACGCAGTATTTT. Amino acid sequence: CASSFGTDTQYF.

This rearrangement joins TRBV18 to TRBJ1-1; D not certain. The V end was cut by 6 bases, the J end by 4 bases, with 15 bases between. This CDR3 region has 14 residues. Germline-derived CDR1 and CDR2 are KGHSH and LQKENI. The CDR3 nucleotides read TGTGCCAGCTCCCTTCCTGACTTGGGCACTGAAGCTTTCTTT. It specifies CASSLPDLGTEAFF. Combining the CDR3 with reference TRBV18 and TRBJ1-1 gives the whole variable domain NAGVMQNPRHLVRRRGQEARLRCSPMKGHSHVYWYRQLPEEGLKFMVYLQKENIIDESGMPKERFSAEFPKEGPSILRIQQVVRGDSAAYFCASSLPDLGTEAFFGQGTRLTVV.

The V call is TRBV28, the J call TRBJ1-2; 8 bases are shared with TRBD1. The germline CDR1 and CDR2 sequences are MDHEN and SYDVKM. V lost 3 bases and J lost 4; bases outside the gene matches: 4. The CDR3 extends over 14 amino acids. CDR3 nucleotides: TGTGCCAGCAGTTTGACAGGGGCCGCCTATGGCTACACCTTC. The encoded protein is CASSLTGAAYGYTF.

The chain employs TRBV29-1 and TRBJ2-1; 15 bases match TRBD2. The CDR3 runs 14 residues. Germline assignment: CDR1 SQVTM and CDR2 ANQGSEA. V dropped 5 bases and J dropped 9; count of bases not matched to a gene: 5. CDR3 loop: CSVLGLAGGREQFF. CDR3 in DNA: TGCAGCGTTCTGGGACTAGCGGGAGGACGTGAGCAGTTCTTC.

This clone was recorded once. This chain uses TRBV10-3 with TRBJ2-1; TRBD2 matches 7 bases. From germline, CDR1 is ENHRY and CDR2 SYGVKD. The CDR3 contains 15 residues. Trimming at V came to 1 base and at J to 9 bases, leaving 9 bases not matched to a gene. CDR3 DNA sequence: TGTGCCATCAGTGAGTTAACGGGACTAAGAGTTGAGCAGTTCTTC. Translated: CAISELTGLRVEQFF.

The V and J genes are TRBV4-2 and TRBJ2-7; 10 bases agree with TRBD2. Unmatched junction bases numbered 4, after V lost 3 bases and J lost 2 bases. Germline V gives CDR1 LGHNA, CDR2 YNFKEQ. This CDR3 has 15 residues. CDR3 amino acids: CASSHLAGAPYEQYF. The CDR3 DNA reads as TGTGCCAGCAGCCACCTAGCGGGAGCACCCTACGAGCAGTACTTC.

V and J are TRBV28 and TRBJ1-1; D call uncertain. This CDR3 region has 11 residues. V was shortened by 4 bases and J by 11 bases, with 11 bases between the two germline ends. Per the germline V gene, CDR1 is MDHEN and CDR2 is SYDVKM. The DNA of the CDR3 is TGTGCCAGCAGTTACGGACCACTGGCTTTCTTT. Translation: CASSYGPLAFF.

This chain joins TRBV5-4 and TRBJ2-5; tentatively, D is TRBD2 (6 bases). The end of the DNA aligns better with TRBJ2-7, so the J call may be wrong. Germline lookup yields CDR1 SGHNT and CDR2 YYREEE (reference sequence). This CDR3 comprises 14 residues. CDR3 region: CASSPGTLSYEQYF. The CDR3 region has the DNA TGTGCCAGCAGCCCTGGGACTCTCTCCTACGAGCAGTACTTC.

The chain combines TRBV2 with TRBJ2-7; 7 bases are a match to TRBD1. Germline loops: CDR1 SNHLY, CDR2 FYNNEI. This CDR3 has 15 residues. J was trimmed by 1 base and V by 3 bases; bases with no gene match: 6. The CDR3 region has the DNA TGTGCCAGCAGTGATCACGGGACAGCTTCCTACGAGCAGTACTTC. Protein: CASSDHGTASYEQYF.

This rearrangement joins TRBV9 to TRBJ2-3; tentative D call: TRBD2 (5 bases). This CDR3 has 17 amino acids. Trimming cost V 4 bases and J 0 bases, with 18 bases left between them. Germline V gives CDR1 SGDLS, CDR2 YYNGEE. DNA of the CDR3: TGTGCCAGCAGCCCCCAAAGCGGATTGGGCAGCACAGATACGCAGTATTTT. As protein: CASSPQSGLGSTDTQYF.

The rearrangement links TRBV28 to TRBJ2-7, with D possibly TRBD2 on 5 matching bases. CDR3 size: 16 residues. Germline V gives CDR1 MDHEN, CDR2 SYDVKM. V lost 1 base, J lost 0 bases, and 13 bases lay in between. CDR3 bases: TGTGCCAGCAGTTTATTTGCGGGCTGGGACTCCTACGAGCAGTACTTC. Protein sequence: CASSLFAGWDSYEQYF.

The rearrangement joins TRBV27 to TRBJ2-1, with 10 positions matching TRBD2. Germline V gives CDR1 MNHEY, CDR2 SMNVEV (reference sequence). The CDR3 is made up of 15 amino acids. V gave up 6 bases and J gave up 2 bases; unmatched junction bases: 4. The DNA of the CDR3 is TGTGCCAGCAGGGTAGCGGGAGGTACCTACAATGAGCAGTTCTTC. It specifies CASRVAGGTYNEQFF.

The chain combines TRBV29-1 with TRBJ1-2; 10 bases map to TRBD1. This CDR3 contains 15 residues. Germline trimming cut 0 bases from V and 5 bases from J; bases unmatched to any gene: 6. The germline gives CDR1 SQVTM, CDR2 ANQGSEA. The CDR3 DNA reads as TGCAGCGTTGAAGATCAGGGACAGGGGTGGTATGGCTACACCTTC. It is translated as CSVEDQGQGWYGYTF.

The V and J genes are TRBV4-1 and TRBJ1-1; D is unresolved. V was pared by 0 bases and J by 6 bases, with 11 bases between. The CDR3 is made up of 14 amino acids. Per the germline V gene, CDR1 is MGHRA and CDR2 is YSYEKL. This CDR3 is CASSQDEGWSEAFF. The CDR3 DNA is TGCGCCAGCAGCCAAGATGAGGGATGGTCTGAAGCTTTCTTT.

This chain uses TRBV27 with TRBJ2-1; no firm D call. The CDR3 totals 13 residues. Germline V gene sequence: CDR1 MNHEY, CDR2 SMNVEV (reference sequence). V shed 3 bases and J shed 3 bases, with 6 bases lying between them. CDR3 in amino acids: CASSLSRYNEQFF. Here the CDR3 DNA reads TGTGCCAGCAGTTTGAGTCGCTACAATGAGCAGTTCTTC.